This entry lists 14 T cell receptor beta chains sequenced from one sample in a study of blood T cell repertoires in COVID-19. TCRdb keeps only in-frame clones here, not all; method: immunoSEQ multiplex PCR. The top ten hold 4% to 5.5% of the sample, which has about 63,000 clones, about 90% seen once. Sequencing was done on a sample of peripheral blood. The receptors originated from a man aged 45-60 years with active COVID-19.

This rearrangement joins TRBV27 to TRBJ1-5, with D maybe TRBD1 (5 bases). Trimming shortened V by 4 bases and J by 7 bases, and 17 bases separated the two germline ends. Germline CDR1 and CDR2: MNHEY and SMNVEV (reference sequence). The CDR3 consists of 15 residues. CDR3 sequence reads: CASSWNGGGRQPQHF. The CDR3 nucleotides are TGTGCCAGCAGTTGGAATGGGGGAGGGCGGCAGCCCCAGCATTTT.

The J gene is TRBJ2-1, the V gene TRBV5-4; TRBD2 is a possible D gene (6 bases). The V gene lost 0 bases and the J gene lost 8 bases, with 12 bases spanning the gap. CDR3 length: 14 residues. Germline V gene lookup returns CDR1 SGHNT and CDR2 YYREEE (reference sequence). The CDR3 sequence is CASSLVGGSDEQFF. In DNA, the CDR3 is TGTGCCAGCAGCTTGGTTGGGGGGTCGGATGAGCAGTTCTTC.

The sample holds a few counts of this clone. This chain uses TRBV5-1 with TRBJ1-2; D ambiguous. The CDR3 consists of 12 residues. Germline values: CDR1 SGHRS, CDR2 YFSETQ. V lost 4 bases and J lost 5, with 9 bases in between. The CDR3 loop reads CASSPDTYGYTF. DNA of the CDR3: TGCGCCAGCAGCCCAGACACGTATGGCTACACCTTC. Drawing the rest from reference TRBV5-1 and TRBJ1-2, the complete variable domain is KAGVTQTPRYLIKTRGQQVTLSCSPISGHRSVSWYQQTPGQGLQFLFEYFSETQRNKGNFPGRFSGRQFSNSRSEMNVSTLELGDSALYLCASSPDTYGYTFGSGTRLTVV.

In DNA form, the CDR3 reads TGTGCCAGTAGTAACCTCGGTAATCAGCCCCAGCATTTT. Translation: CASSNLGNQPQHF. This chain joins TRBV19 and TRBJ1-5; no definite D call. Trimming left V 4 bases short and J 4 bases short, with 8 bases between. The CDR3 covers 13 residues. CDR1 is LNHDA and CDR2 is SQIVND in the germline V gene (reference sequence).

V and J are TRBV28 and TRBJ2-7; the match to TRBD1 covers 8 bases. The ends lost 5 bases at V and 5 bases at J; junction bases unmatched: 8. The CDR3 has 14 residues. Germline assignment: CDR1 MDHEN and CDR2 SYDVKM. CDR3 DNA sequence: TGTGCCAGCAGTACGACAGGGGAGTCCAACGAGCAGTACTTC. Translating gives CASSTTGESNEQYF.

The chain couples TRBV13 to TRBJ2-5, with D possibly matching TRBD2 (5 bases). The V gene lost 2 bases and the J gene lost 7 bases, with 14 bases spanning the gap. The CDR3 runs 14 residues. Per the germline V gene, CDR1 is PRHDT and CDR2 is FYEKMQ (reference sequence). The CDR3 DNA sequence: TGTGCCAGCAGCTTATCGTCCGGACTCGGGACCCAGTACTTC. Translating it yields CASSLSSGLGTQYF.

V gene TRBV7-3 combines with J gene TRBJ2-2, with 8 bases fitting TRBD1. V shed 2 bases and J 6 bases; nucleotides not matched to a gene: 2. CDR1 is SGHTA and CDR2 is FQGTGA in the germline V gene. The CDR3 loop spans 14 amino acids. The CDR3 nucleotides read TGTGCCAGCAGCTTAGACAGGGGATCCGGGGAGCTGTTTTTT. This translates into CASSLDRGSGELFF.

The V gene is TRBV5-5, the J gene TRBJ1-1, with D maybe TRBD1 (6 bases). The V gene lost 3 bases and the J gene lost 5 bases, with 14 bases spanning the gap. The CDR3 runs 14 residues. From germline, CDR1 is SGHKS and CDR2 YYEKEE (reference sequence). CDR3: CASSSRGIPTEAFF. CDR3 DNA: TGTGCCAGCAGCTCTAGGGGGATTCCGACTGAAGCTTTCTTT.

This sequence joins TRBV12-3 or TRBV12-4 and TRBJ1-2, with D perhaps matching TRBD1 (6 bases). The V and J ends lost 6 bases and 7 bases respectively, with 15 bases between them. The CDR3 is made up of 13 amino acids. The CDR3 protein is CASSSGQSFGYTF. In DNA form, the CDR3 reads TGTGCCAGCAGCTCCGGACAGTCATTTGGCTACACCTTC.

Only a few counts were recorded for this clone. The V gene is TRBV24-1, the J gene TRBJ1-5; D unresolved. V shed 0 bases and J shed 7 bases, with 6 bases lying between them. Germline V gene lookup returns CDR1 KGHDR and CDR2 SFDVKD. CDR3 length equals 13 residues. The CDR3 region is CATSDLPGQPQHF. As DNA, the CDR3 is TGTGCCACCAGTGATTTGCCGGGACAGCCCCAGCATTTT.

The chain recombines TRBV28 with TRBJ2-1; D is undetermined. The germline V and J ends were trimmed by 7 bases and 6 bases, with 10 bases remaining between them. Germline V lookup: CDR1 MDHEN, CDR2 SYDVKM. The CDR3 covers 12 residues. The CDR3 DNA reads as TGTGCCAGCACCATATGGAGCAATGAGCAGTTCTTC. It translates to CASTIWSNEQFF.

This chain joins TRBV15 and TRBJ2-7; 8 positions match TRBD1. There are 15 residues in the CDR3. V shed 1 base and J 3 bases; nucleotides not matched to a gene: 5. Germline-derived CDR1 and CDR2 are LNHNV and YYDKDF (reference sequence). The CDR3 DNA reads TGTGCCACCAGCAGAGGCCGAGACAGGGGCTACGAGCAGTACTTC. Protein sequence: CATSRGRDRGYEQYF. The whole variable domain, filled in from reference TRBV15 and TRBJ2-7, reads DAMVIQNPRYQVTQFGKPVTLSCSQTLNHNVMYWYQQKSSQAPKLLFHYYDKDFNNEADTPDNFQSRRPNTSFCFLDIRSPGLGDTAMYLCATSRGRDRGYEQYFGPGTRLTVT.

This sequence joins TRBV11-3 and TRBJ2-3; D is uncertain. The V end was cut by 5 bases, the J end by 2 bases, with 11 bases between. This CDR3 has 14 residues. Looked up from germline, CDR1 is SGHNT and CDR2 is YENEEA. The CDR3 loop reads CASSNSRITDTQYF. The CDR3 DNA follows: TGTGCCAGCAGCAATAGCCGGATCACAGATACGCAGTATTTT.

The J gene is TRBJ1-1, the V gene TRBV14, with D perhaps TRBD1 (5 bases). This CDR3 region has 15 residues. Per the germline V gene, CDR1 is SGHDN and CDR2 is FVKESK. V lost 1 base to trimming and J lost 5 bases, with 14 bases between them. The CDR3 DNA is TGTGCCAGCAGCCAAGCCCGACAGAGAAGAACTGAAGCTTTCTTT. Translated, it gives CASSQARQRRTEAFF.